This T cell receptor (beta chain) was obtained from a study of beta chain features in type 1 diabetes (dated 2018 in TCRdb). For context, the study as a whole: Mean age, gender distribution, total cell number and subset yield were not different between patients and healthy donors. Regulatory and stem cell-like memory subsets were obtained from only 8 patients and roughly 8 healthy donors, while naive and central memory subsets were obtained from all 30 or so donors. The study compared TCRB repertoires of sorted circulating CD4+ T cell subsets between recently diagnosed type 1 diabetes patients and matched healthy donors. A total of roughly 99,000,000 sorted cells were examined across all samples, and the number of cells per subset was strongly correlated with RNA yield.

Each donor gave one peripheral blood draw, approximately 110 mL on average, collected into heparinised tubes. A BD FACSAria II and a panel including CD45RO, CCR7, CD25, CD127, CD95 and CD27 were used to sort naive, central memory, regulatory and stem cell-like memory CD4+ T cells. A purity above 95% was achieved for all sorted populations. Right away, PBMCs were isolated by Lymphoprep density gradient centrifugation and were stained directly, with no culture step. To minimize batch effects, samples were stained and sorted in pairs, one healthy donor with one patient per experiment. According to the germline V gene, CDR1 reads SNHLY and CDR2 reads FYNNEI. From its cysteine to its phenylalanine, the CDR3 spans 13 amino acids. Just the 39-base CDR3 DNA is kept, in frame starting at base 1. V and J lose 1 base and 9 bases, and a span of 13 bases separates them. All of the isolated RNA was reverse transcribed with the High Capacity cDNA Reverse Transcription Kit, so expressed TCRB transcripts were sequenced. Deep immunoSEQ sequencing was performed on naive, central memory and regulatory T cell samples, with an average of about 4 million total reads per sample. Sorted cells were lysed in RLT buffer, and RNA was extracted using DNase-treated RNeasy Micro or Mini kits according to cell number. Each cell subset was processed on its own to prevent cross-contamination, while patient and healthy donor samples were processed together. The immunoSEQ multiplex PCR was used to amplify TCRB sequences from cDNA, yielding 87-bp fragments that span the CDR3 region. Sequencing of the amplicons was done on the Illumina HiSeq platform. The paper's data handling went like this. PCR bias was corrected computationally using synthetic template baselines, and reads within Hamming distance 2 were collapsed, with unmergeable singletons discarded. Reads were aligned to IMGT to assign V, D and J genes, CDR3 length, and insertions or deletions at six rearrangement sites. Within each subset, clonotype counts were normalized to sorted cell number, after which true diversity and Gini coefficients were computed with the tcR R package. Repertoire sharing was quantified using the overlap coefficient calculated on TCRB nucleotide sequences. Out-of-frame TCRB sequences from naive cells were analyzed to stand in for the pre-selection repertoire. TCRdb stores this immuneACCESS table with in-frame sequences only. Part of the clones is absent; in the studies checked, under half of the shortfall reflects unresolved V genes, and no reason is known for the rest. V and J calls and clone size are as listed in that table; D and trimming were resolved from the DNA. The sample includes 330,000 or so clones, with over 10% observed a single time. The top ten clones comprise approximately 0.01% of the sample.

General study outcomes and caveats: HLA sub-analyses involved small numbers of individuals, so any influence of HLA type on TCRB rearrangement remained unresolved. The naive, central memory and regulatory TCRB repertoires appeared to resemble one another more closely among patients than among healthy donors. PCR might favor shorter templates, but patient and control samples were amplified and corrected together, so any skew would affect both groups equally. Because cDNA was sequenced instead of genomic DNA, highly expressing activated cells could be over-represented, though the groups showed no difference in activation or CD3 levels. Patients with type 1 diabetes made fewer insertions and deleted more nucleotides at VDJ recombination sites, implying thymic rearrangement abnormalities. A moderate but significant shortening of TCRB CDR3 length was observed in type 1 diabetes patients in all four CD4+ subsets.

Details on this clone: This receptor's antigen is unknown. No much larger clone exists at a distance of one base, and base qualities are not known.

Sample: naive CD4+ T cells from blood. The meaning of the sample's cell subset or site label: true naive CD4+ T cells. The receptor chain draws on TRBV2 and TRBJ2-7; the D gene is not confidently resolved. This TCR came from a woman between 18 and 29 years old with type 1 diabetes. The DNA sequence is as follows: TGTGCCAGCAGTGAAGGAGGTGACTTCGGGCAGTACTTC. The encoded protein is CASSEGGDFGQYF.